The clone carrying this T cell receptor beta chain has a handful of counts. Its antigen is not known. The data stem from a study of a mutant IDH1 vaccine in newly diagnosed glioma. Sample time point: baseline, week 1 (first vaccination visit). The treatment: pre-vaccination baseline after standard-of-care therapy. Trimming pared 2 bases from V and 5 bases from J, leaving 10 bases between. CDR1 is SGHDT, CDR2 YYEEEE, per germline. The CDR3 sequence is 13 residues long. Sequenced by immunoSEQ multiplex PCR; TCRdb stores in-frame clones only, minus some. The top ten hold 5.3% of the sample, which has about 88,000 clones, almost 85% seen once. General study points: Seemingly, top peripheral T cell clonotype changes bore no relation to pseudoprogression.

The chain has TRBV5-6 and TRBJ2-5; D is perhaps TRBD1 or TRBD2 (6 bases each). Sequenced here: PBMCs, sampled from a glioma patient treated with radiotherapy, temozolomide or both. The sequence was collected from a middle-aged man with glioma. Some clones in this sample may be carry-over from other donors' samples. The CDR3 coding sequence is TGTGCCAGCAGCTTCACAGGGAGGGAGACCCAGTACTTC. Amino acid sequence: CASSFTGRETQYF.